This T cell receptor beta chain was recovered during a study of control samples from healthy donors and cancer patients (dated by TCRdb to 2018 to 2021). Comments on this clone: The antigen this receptor binds is unknown. No quality values exist for individual bases; no much larger clone is one base distant.

Library generation was performed with the immunoSEQ multiplex PCR assay. Sourced from immuneACCESS, this table was stored by TCRdb with only in-frame sequences that have V and J called. A share of the clones is absent; for the studies checked, an unresolved V gene accounts for under half, and the remainder has no known explanation. This sample comprises roughly 120,000 clones, roughly 91% of them detected only once. Clones ranked in the top ten supply about 1.7% of the sample. The germline V gene yields SGHVS for CDR1 and FNYEAQ for CDR2. From cysteine to phenylalanine, the CDR3 is 16 amino acids long. Solely the CDR3 DNA is kept, with 48 bases framed from the first base. Trimming removed 5 bases from V and 3 bases from J; the gene matches leave 9 bases unexplained.

The chain couples TRBV7-6 to TRBJ1-4, with 7 junctional bases fitting TRBD1. This TCR came from a man aged 50 or older with head and neck cancer. Sequencing used PBMCs. The sequence in DNA is TGTGCCAGCAGCGCGGCGACAGGGTGGTCTAATGAAAAACTGTTTTTT. This is translated as CASSAATGWSNEKLFF.